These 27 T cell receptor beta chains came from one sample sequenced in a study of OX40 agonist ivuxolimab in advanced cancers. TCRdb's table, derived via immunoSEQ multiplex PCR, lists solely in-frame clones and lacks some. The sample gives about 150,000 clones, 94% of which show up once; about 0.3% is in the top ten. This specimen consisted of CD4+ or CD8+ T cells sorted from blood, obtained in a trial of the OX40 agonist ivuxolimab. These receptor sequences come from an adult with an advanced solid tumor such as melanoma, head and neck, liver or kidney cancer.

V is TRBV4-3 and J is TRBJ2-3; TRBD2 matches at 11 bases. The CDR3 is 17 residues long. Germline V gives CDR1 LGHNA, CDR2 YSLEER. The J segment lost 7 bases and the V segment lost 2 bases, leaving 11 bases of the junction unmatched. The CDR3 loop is CASSQFYSGGAGNTQYF. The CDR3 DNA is TGCGCCAGCAGCCAATTCTATAGCGGGGGGGCTGGAAATACGCAGTATTTT.

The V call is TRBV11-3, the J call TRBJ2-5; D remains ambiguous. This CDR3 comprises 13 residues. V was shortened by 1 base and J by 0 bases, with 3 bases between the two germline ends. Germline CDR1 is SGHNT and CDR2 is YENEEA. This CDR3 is CASSLGHQETQYF. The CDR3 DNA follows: TGTGCCAGCAGCTTAGGACACCAAGAGACCCAGTACTTC.

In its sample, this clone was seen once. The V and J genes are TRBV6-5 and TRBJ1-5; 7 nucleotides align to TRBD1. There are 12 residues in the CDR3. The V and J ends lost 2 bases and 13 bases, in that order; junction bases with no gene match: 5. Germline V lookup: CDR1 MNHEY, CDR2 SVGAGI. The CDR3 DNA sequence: TGTGCCAGCAGTTACGGGGACAGTGAGCAGCATTTT. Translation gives CASSYGDSEQHF.

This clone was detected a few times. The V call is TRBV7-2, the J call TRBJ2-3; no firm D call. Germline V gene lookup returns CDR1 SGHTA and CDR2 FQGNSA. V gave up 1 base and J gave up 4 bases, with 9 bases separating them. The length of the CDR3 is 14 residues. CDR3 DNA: TGTGCCAGCAGCTTAGGAGTCAGCCCAGATACGCAGTATTTT. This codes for CASSLGVSPDTQYF.

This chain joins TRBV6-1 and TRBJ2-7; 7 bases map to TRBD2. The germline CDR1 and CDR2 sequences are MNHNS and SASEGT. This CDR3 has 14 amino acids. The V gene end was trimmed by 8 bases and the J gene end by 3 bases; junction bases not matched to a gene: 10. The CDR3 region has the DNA TGTGCCAGCCCGCCGCCAGCGGGATTCTACGAGCAGTACTTC. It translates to CASPPPAGFYEQYF.

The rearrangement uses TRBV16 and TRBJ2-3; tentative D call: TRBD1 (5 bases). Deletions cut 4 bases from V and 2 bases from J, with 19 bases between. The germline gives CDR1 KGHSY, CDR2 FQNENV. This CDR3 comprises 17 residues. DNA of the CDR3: TGTGCCAGCAGCCTGCGTCCGGGCAGGGATTTCACAGATACGCAGTATTTT. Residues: CASSLRPGRDFTDTQYF.

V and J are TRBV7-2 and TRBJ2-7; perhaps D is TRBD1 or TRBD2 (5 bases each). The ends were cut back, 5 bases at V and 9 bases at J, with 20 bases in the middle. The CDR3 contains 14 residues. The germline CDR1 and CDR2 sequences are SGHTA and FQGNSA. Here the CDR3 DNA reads TGTGCCAGCAGCCCCAGCCAAGTCCGGGACCTGCAGTACTTC. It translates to CASSPSQVRDLQYF. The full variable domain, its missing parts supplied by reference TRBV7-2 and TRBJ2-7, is GAGVSQSPSNKVTEKGKDVELRCDPISGHTALYWYRQSLGQGLEFLIYFQGNSAPDKSGLPSDRFSAERTGGSVSTLTIQRTQQEDSAVYLCASSPSQVRDLQYFGPGTRLTVT.

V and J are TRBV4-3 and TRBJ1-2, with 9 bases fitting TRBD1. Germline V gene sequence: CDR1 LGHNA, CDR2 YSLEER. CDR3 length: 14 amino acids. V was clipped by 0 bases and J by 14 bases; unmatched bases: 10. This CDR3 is CASSQDWDRQGGTF. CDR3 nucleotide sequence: TGCGCCAGCAGCCAAGATTGGGACCGACAGGGGGGGACCTTC.

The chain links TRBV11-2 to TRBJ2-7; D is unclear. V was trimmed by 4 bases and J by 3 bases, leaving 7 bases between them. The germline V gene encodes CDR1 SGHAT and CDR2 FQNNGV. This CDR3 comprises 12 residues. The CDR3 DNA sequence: TGTGCCAGCAGCTCGGAATTCTACGAGCAGTACTTC. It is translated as CASSSEFYEQYF.

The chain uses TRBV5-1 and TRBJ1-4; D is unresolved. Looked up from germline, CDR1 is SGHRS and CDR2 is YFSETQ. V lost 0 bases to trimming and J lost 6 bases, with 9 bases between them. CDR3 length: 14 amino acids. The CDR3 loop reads CASSLDAWDEKLFF. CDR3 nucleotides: TGCGCCAGCAGCTTGGACGCCTGGGATGAAAAACTGTTTTTT.

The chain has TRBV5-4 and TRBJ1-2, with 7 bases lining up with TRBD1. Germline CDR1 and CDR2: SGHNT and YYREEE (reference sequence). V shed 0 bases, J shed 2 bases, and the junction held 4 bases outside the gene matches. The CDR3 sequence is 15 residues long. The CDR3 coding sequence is TGTGCCAGCAGCTTGGTAAGGGACAGCAACTATGGCTACACCTTC. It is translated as CASSLVRDSNYGYTF. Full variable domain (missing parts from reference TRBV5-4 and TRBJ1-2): ETGVTQSPTHLIKTRGQQVTLRCSSQSGHNTVSWYQQALGQGPQFIFQYYREEENGRGNFPPRFSGLQFPNYSSELNVNALELDDSALYLCASSLVRDSNYGYTFGSGTRLTVV.

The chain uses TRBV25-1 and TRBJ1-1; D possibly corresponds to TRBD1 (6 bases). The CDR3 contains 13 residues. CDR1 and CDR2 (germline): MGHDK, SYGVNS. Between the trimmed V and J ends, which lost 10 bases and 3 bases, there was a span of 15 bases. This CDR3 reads CATTGGGHTEAFF. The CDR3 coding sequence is TGTGCCACAACCGGGGGGGGCCACACTGAAGCTTTCTTT.

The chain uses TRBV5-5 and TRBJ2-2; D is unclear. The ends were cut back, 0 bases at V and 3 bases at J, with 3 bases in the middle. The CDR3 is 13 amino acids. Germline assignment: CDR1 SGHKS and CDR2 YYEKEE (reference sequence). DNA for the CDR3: TGTGCCAGCAGCTTGGGGGACACCGGGGAGCTGTTTTTT. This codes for CASSLGDTGELFF. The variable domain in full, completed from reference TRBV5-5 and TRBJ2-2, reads DAGVTQSPTHLIKTRGQQVTLRCSPISGHKSVSWYQQVLGQGPQFIFQYYEKEERGRGNFPDRFSARQFPNYSSELNVNALLLGDSALYLCASSLGDTGELFFGEGSRLTVL.

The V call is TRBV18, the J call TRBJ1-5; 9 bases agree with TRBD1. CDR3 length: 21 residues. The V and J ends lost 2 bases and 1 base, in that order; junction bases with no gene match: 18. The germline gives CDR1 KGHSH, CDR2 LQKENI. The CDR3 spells CASSPGGPGQGSAKSNQPQHF. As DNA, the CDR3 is TGTGCCAGCTCACCAGGGGGTCCGGGACAGGGATCTGCCAAGAGCAATCAGCCCCAGCATTTT.

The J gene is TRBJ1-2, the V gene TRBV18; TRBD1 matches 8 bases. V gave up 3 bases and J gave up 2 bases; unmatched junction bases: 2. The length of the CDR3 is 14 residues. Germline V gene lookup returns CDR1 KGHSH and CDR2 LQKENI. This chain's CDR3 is CASSPGQDNYGYTF. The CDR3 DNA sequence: TGTGCCAGCTCACCGGGACAGGACAACTATGGCTACACCTTC.

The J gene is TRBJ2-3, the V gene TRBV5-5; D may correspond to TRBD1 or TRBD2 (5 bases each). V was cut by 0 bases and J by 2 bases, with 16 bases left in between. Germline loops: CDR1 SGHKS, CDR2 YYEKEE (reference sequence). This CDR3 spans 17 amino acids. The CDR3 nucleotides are TGTGCCAGCAGCTTGGGGTCGGGTTGGGGGAACACAGATACGCAGTATTTT. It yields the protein CASSLGSGWGNTDTQYF.

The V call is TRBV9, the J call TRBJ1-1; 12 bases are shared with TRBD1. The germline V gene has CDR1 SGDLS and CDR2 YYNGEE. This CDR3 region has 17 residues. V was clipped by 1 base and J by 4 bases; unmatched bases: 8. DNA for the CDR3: TGTGCCAGCAGCGTAACCCCGGGACAGGGGGCGGGCACTGAAGCTTTCTTT. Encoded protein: CASSVTPGQGAGTEAFF.

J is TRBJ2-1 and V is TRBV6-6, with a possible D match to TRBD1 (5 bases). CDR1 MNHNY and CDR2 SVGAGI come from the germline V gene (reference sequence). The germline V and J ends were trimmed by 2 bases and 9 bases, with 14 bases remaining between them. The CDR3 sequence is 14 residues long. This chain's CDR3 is CASSYNQGYAEQFF. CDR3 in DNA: TGTGCCAGCAGTTACAATCAGGGCTATGCTGAGCAGTTCTTC.

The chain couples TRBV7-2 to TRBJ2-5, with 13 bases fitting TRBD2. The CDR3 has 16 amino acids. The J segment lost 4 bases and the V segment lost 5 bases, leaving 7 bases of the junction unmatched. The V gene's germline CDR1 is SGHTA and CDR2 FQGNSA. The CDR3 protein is CASSRGLAGVRETQYF. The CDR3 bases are TGTGCCAGCAGCCGTGGACTAGCGGGAGTCCGAGAGACCCAGTACTTC.

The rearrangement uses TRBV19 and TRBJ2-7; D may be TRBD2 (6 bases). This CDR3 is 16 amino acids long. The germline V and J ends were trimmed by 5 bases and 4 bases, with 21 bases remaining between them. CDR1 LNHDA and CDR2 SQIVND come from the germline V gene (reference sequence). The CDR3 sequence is CASSPQAGHYSYEQYF. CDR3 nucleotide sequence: TGTGCCAGTAGTCCCCAGGCGGGGCATTATTCGTACGAGCAGTACTTC.

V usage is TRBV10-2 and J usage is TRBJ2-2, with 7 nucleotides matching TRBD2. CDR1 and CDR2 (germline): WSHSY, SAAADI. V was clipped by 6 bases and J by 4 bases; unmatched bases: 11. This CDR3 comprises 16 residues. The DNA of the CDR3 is TGCGCCAGCAGCAAATGGGAGGGGTGGGGCACCGGGGAGCTGTTTTTT. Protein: CASSKWEGWGTGELFF.

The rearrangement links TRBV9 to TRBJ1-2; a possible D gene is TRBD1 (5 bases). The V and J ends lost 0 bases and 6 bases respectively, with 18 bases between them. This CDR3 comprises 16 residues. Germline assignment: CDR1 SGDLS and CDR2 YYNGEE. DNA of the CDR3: TGTGCCAGCAGCGTAGACATTCACGGGGGGGATCATGGCTACACCTTC. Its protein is CASSVDIHGGDHGYTF.

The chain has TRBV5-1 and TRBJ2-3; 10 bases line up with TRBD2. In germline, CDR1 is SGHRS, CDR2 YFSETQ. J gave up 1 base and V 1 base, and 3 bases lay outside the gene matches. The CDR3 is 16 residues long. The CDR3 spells CASSLPLAGGTDTQYF. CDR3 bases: TGCGCCAGCAGCTTGCCCCTAGCGGGAGGCACAGATACGCAGTATTTT.

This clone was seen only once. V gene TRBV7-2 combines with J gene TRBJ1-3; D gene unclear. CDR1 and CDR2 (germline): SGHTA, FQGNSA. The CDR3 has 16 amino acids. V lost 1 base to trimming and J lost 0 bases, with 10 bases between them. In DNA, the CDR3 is TGTGCCAGCAGCTTAGGCCCGGCAGTCTCTGGAAACACCATATATTTT. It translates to CASSLGPAVSGNTIYF.

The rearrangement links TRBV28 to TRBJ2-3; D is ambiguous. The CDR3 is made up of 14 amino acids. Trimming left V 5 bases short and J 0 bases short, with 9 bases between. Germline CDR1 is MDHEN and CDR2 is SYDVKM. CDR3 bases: TGTGCCAGCAGTCAAGGCAGTAGCACAGATACGCAGTATTTT. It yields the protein CASSQGSSTDTQYF. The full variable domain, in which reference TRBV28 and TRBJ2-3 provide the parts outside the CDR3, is DVKVTQSSRYLVKRTGEKVFLECVQDMDHENMFWYRQDPGLGLRLIYFSYDVKMKEKGDIPEGYSVSREKKERFSLILESASTNQTSMYLCASSQGSSTDTQYFGPGTRLTVL.

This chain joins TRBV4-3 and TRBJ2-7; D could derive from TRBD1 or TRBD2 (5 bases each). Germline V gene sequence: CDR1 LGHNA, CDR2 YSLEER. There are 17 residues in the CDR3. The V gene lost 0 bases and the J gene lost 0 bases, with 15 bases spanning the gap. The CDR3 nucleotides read TGCGCCAGCAGCCAAGATCATCGGGACGACTTCTCCTACGAGCAGTACTTC. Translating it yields CASSQDHRDDFSYEQYF.

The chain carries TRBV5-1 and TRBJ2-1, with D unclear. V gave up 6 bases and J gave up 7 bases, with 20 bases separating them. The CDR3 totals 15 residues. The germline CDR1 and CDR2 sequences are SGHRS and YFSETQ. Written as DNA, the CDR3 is TGCGCCAGCACAGGTCCCACGCCGGCCTTTAATGAGCAGTTCTTC. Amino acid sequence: CASTGPTPAFNEQFF.